A selection of T cell receptor beta chains follows, all from one sample in a study of technical replicates of blood from several donors. Sequenced by immunoSEQ multiplex PCR; TCRdb stores in-frame clones only, minus some. Of around 84,000 clones in the sample, about 92% are singletons; the top ten hold about 0.23%. The sequencing sample was made of T cells isolated from PBMCs. The receptors shown here come from a human donor in good health. Each CDR3 is given with its conserved first and last residue. A D gene is named only where the DNA matches it firmly. For some rows the clone size is stated as once, few or many, or as a class when expanded; others skip it.

clone_size: once; v_call: TRBV28; cdr3_length: 15; j_call: TRBJ2-7; d_call: TRBD1; cdr3_aa: CASRTLGTGSYEQYF; cdr3_nt: TGTGCCAGCAGAACCCTCGGGACAGGCTCCTACGAGCAGTACTTC
clone_size: -; v_call: TRBV28; cdr3_length: 16; j_call: TRBJ2-5; d_call: TRBD2; cdr3_aa: CASSSSSGVYQETQYF; cdr3_nt: TGTGCCAGCAGTTCATCTAGCGGAGTGTACCAAGAGACCCAGTACTTC
clone_size: -; v_call: TRBV13; cdr3_length: 16; j_call: TRBJ1-2; d_call: -; cdr3_aa: CASSFRGDGANYGYTF; cdr3_nt: TGTGCCAGCAGCTTCAGGGGAGACGGAGCTAACTATGGCTACACCTTC
clone_size: -; v_call: TRBV4-2; cdr3_length: 18; j_call: TRBJ2-1; d_call: TRBD2; cdr3_aa: CASSQVVAGLHPYNEQFF; cdr3_nt: TGTGCCAGCAGCCAAGTGGTTGCGGGACTACACCCCTACAATGAGCAGTTCTTC
clone_size: -; v_call: TRBV7-2; cdr3_length: 15; j_call: TRBJ1-1; d_call: -; cdr3_aa: CASSLTTFGNTEAFF; cdr3_nt: TGTGCCAGCAGCTTAACAACCTTTGGGAACACTGAAGCTTTCTTT
clone_size: -; v_call: TRBV7-2; cdr3_length: 14; j_call: TRBJ1-3; d_call: TRBD1; cdr3_aa: CASSRQGSGNTIYF; cdr3_nt: TGTGCCAGCAGCCGACAGGGAAGTGGAAACACCATATATTTT
clone_size: -; v_call: TRBV19; cdr3_length: 19; j_call: TRBJ2-1; d_call: TRBD2; cdr3_aa: CASSRWTSGRPVKYNEQFF; cdr3_nt: TGTGCCAGTAGCCGATGGACTAGCGGGAGACCTGTAAAGTACAATGAGCAGTTCTTC
clone_size: -; v_call: TRBV15; cdr3_length: 16; j_call: TRBJ1-1; d_call: TRBD1; cdr3_aa: CATSSDRGVRNTEAFF; cdr3_nt: TGTGCCACCAGTTCGGACAGGGGTGTGAGGAACACTGAAGCTTTCTTT
clone_size: -; v_call: TRBV21-1; cdr3_length: 19; j_call: TRBJ2-3; d_call: -; cdr3_aa: CASSKGSLASGGCTDTQYF; cdr3_nt: TGTGCCAGCAGCAAAGGTTCCTTAGCTAGCGGGGGGTGCACAGATACGCAGTATTTT
clone_size: -; v_call: TRBV18; cdr3_length: 15; j_call: TRBJ2-1; d_call: -; cdr3_aa: CASSPLASSYNEQFF; cdr3_nt: TGTGCCAGCTCACCTCTAGCGTCTTCCTACAATGAGCAGTTCTTC
clone_size: -; v_call: TRBV29-1; cdr3_length: 14; j_call: TRBJ2-3; d_call: -; cdr3_aa: CSTLVGLGSDTQYF; cdr3_nt: TGCAGCACGCTGGTGGGGCTAGGTTCAGATACGCAGTATTTT
clone_size: -; v_call: TRBV5-4; cdr3_length: 13; j_call: TRBJ1-4; d_call: -; cdr3_aa: CASSLGTGEKLFF; cdr3_nt: TGTGCCAGCAGCTTGGGAACGGGTGAAAAACTGTTTTTT
clone_size: -; v_call: TRBV10-1; cdr3_length: 12; j_call: TRBJ1-2; d_call: -; cdr3_aa: CASSDARGGYTF; cdr3_nt: TGCGCCAGCAGTGATGCGCGGGGAGGCTACACCTTC
clone_size: -; v_call: TRBV7-9; cdr3_length: 14; j_call: TRBJ1-4; d_call: -; cdr3_aa: CASSPKVTGNELFF; cdr3_nt: TGTGCCAGCAGCCCCAAGGTAACAGGGAATGAACTGTTTTTT
clone_size: -; v_call: TRBV6-5; cdr3_length: 14; j_call: TRBJ2-5; d_call: -; cdr3_aa: CASRGLAVQETQYF; cdr3_nt: TGTGCCAGCAGAGGATTGGCGGTTCAAGAGACCCAGTACTTC
clone_size: -; v_call: TRBV4-1; cdr3_length: 17; j_call: TRBJ2-3; d_call: TRBD2; cdr3_aa: CASSQGFSGSSTDTQYF; cdr3_nt: TGCGCCAGCAGCCAAGGTTTTAGCGGGAGTAGCACAGATACGCAGTATTTT
clone_size: -; v_call: TRBV6-1; cdr3_length: 16; j_call: TRBJ2-1; d_call: -; cdr3_aa: CASSGFAGNSYNEQFF; cdr3_nt: TGTGCCAGCAGTGGATTTGCAGGGAACTCCTACAATGAGCAGTTCTTC
clone_size: -; v_call: TRBV2; cdr3_length: 13; j_call: TRBJ1-6; d_call: -; cdr3_aa: CASHVSDNSPLHF; cdr3_nt: TGTGCCAGCCATGTCTCGGATAATTCACCCCTCCACTTT
clone_size: -; v_call: TRBV10-3; cdr3_length: 13; j_call: TRBJ1-2; d_call: -; cdr3_aa: CAISQGTDYGYTF; cdr3_nt: TGTGCCATCAGTCAGGGGACGGACTATGGCTACACCTTC
clone_size: -; v_call: TRBV4-1; cdr3_length: 14; j_call: TRBJ2-5; d_call: -; cdr3_aa: CASSQDSGVETQYF; cdr3_nt: TGCGCCAGCAGCCAAGATTCGGGGGTCGAGACCCAGTACTTC
clone_size: -; v_call: TRBV6-6; cdr3_length: 15; j_call: TRBJ2-7; d_call: TRBD1; cdr3_aa: CASSYSDRGTGEQYF; cdr3_nt: TGTGCCAGCAGTTACTCGGACAGGGGGACGGGGGAGCAGTACTTC
clone_size: -; v_call: TRBV18; cdr3_length: 14; j_call: TRBJ2-7; d_call: TRBD1; cdr3_aa: CASIRDRATYEQYF; cdr3_nt: TGTGCCAGTATCCGGGACAGGGCTACCTACGAGCAGTACTTC
clone_size: -; v_call: TRBV9; cdr3_length: 14; j_call: TRBJ2-7; d_call: -; cdr3_aa: CASSTLSGVHEQYF; cdr3_nt: TGTGCCAGCAGTACCCTTTCGGGAGTCCACGAGCAGTACTTC
clone_size: -; v_call: TRBV7-9; cdr3_length: 13; j_call: TRBJ2-1; d_call: TRBD2; cdr3_aa: CASSRDYRDEQFF; cdr3_nt: TGTGCCAGCAGCAGGGACTATCGAGATGAGCAGTTCTTC
clone_size: -; v_call: TRBV5-1; cdr3_length: 15; j_call: TRBJ1-1; d_call: TRBD1; cdr3_aa: CASSTRQGMNTEAFF; cdr3_nt: TGCGCCAGCAGCACCAGACAGGGAATGAACACTGAAGCTTTCTTT
clone_size: few; v_call: TRBV18; cdr3_length: 14; j_call: TRBJ2-7; d_call: -; cdr3_aa: CASSPLSTSGEQYF; cdr3_nt: TGTGCCAGCTCACCGCTCTCTACTAGTGGCGAGCAGTACTTC
clone_size: -; v_call: TRBV5-1; cdr3_length: 16; j_call: TRBJ2-1; d_call: TRBD2; cdr3_aa: CASSLVLAASYNEQFF; cdr3_nt: TGCGCCAGCAGCTTGGTACTAGCGGCCTCCTACAATGAGCAGTTCTTC
clone_size: -; v_call: TRBV11-3; cdr3_length: 14; j_call: TRBJ2-3; d_call: -; cdr3_aa: CASSFAGITDTQYF; cdr3_nt: TGTGCCAGCAGCTTTGCGGGAATCACAGATACGCAGTATTTT
clone_size: -; v_call: TRBV6-6; cdr3_length: 15; j_call: TRBJ1-2; d_call: TRBD1; cdr3_aa: CASRSGQGANYGYTF; cdr3_nt: TGTGCCAGCAGATCCGGACAGGGGGCTAACTATGGCTACACCTTC
clone_size: -; v_call: TRBV2; cdr3_length: 14; j_call: TRBJ1-2; d_call: TRBD1; cdr3_aa: CVTPPGQHTDGYTF; cdr3_nt: TGTGTCACTCCCCCGGGACAGCACACAGATGGCTACACCTTC
clone_size: -; v_call: TRBV5-1; cdr3_length: 12; j_call: TRBJ2-5; d_call: -; cdr3_aa: CASSESQETQYF; cdr3_nt: TGCGCCAGCTCGGAGTCGCAAGAGACCCAGTACTTC
clone_size: -; v_call: TRBV7-6; cdr3_length: 16; j_call: TRBJ2-7; d_call: TRBD2; cdr3_aa: CASSLAWRGGSHEQYF; cdr3_nt: TGTGCCAGCAGCTTAGCGTGGCGGGGGGGTTCTCACGAGCAGTACTTC
clone_size: -; v_call: TRBV25-1; cdr3_length: 15; j_call: TRBJ2-7; d_call: TRBD2; cdr3_aa: CATTKLAGPGGEQYF; cdr3_nt: TGTGCCACCACTAAATTAGCGGGGCCCGGGGGCGAGCAGTACTTC
clone_size: -; v_call: TRBV5-4; cdr3_length: 13; j_call: TRBJ2-5; d_call: -; cdr3_aa: CASSLPAEETQYF; cdr3_nt: TGTGCCAGCAGCTTGCCCGCGGAGGAGACCCAGTACTTC
clone_size: -; v_call: TRBV7-9; cdr3_length: 12; j_call: TRBJ2-2; d_call: -; cdr3_aa: CAIRVPTGELFF; cdr3_nt: TGTGCCATCCGGGTTCCCACCGGGGAGCTGTTTTTT